The TCR beta chain described here comes from a study of response to subunit inactivated influenza vaccine. In TCRdb, the RT-PCR reads were re-called with MiXCR into one record per CDR3 protein. This sample has about 620,000 distinct CDR3 sequences, with around 11% found just once. These records were also assigned to another study, of T cells expressing NK-cell markers. That paper states: What made the TCR beta cDNA was 5'RACE template switching with UMIs.

The sequence was obtained from a man in his forties or fifties who received an inactivated influenza vaccine. This sample comprised PBMCs from blood, obtained on the day of vaccination.

The CDR3 DNA is TGTGCCACCAGTGTCCCAGGGTCGACAGGCACAGATACGCAGTATTTT. Protein: CATSVPGSTGTDTQYF. This chain joins TRBV24-1 and TRBJ2-3; D might be TRBD1 (5 bases). V lost 5 bases and J 1 base, leaving 15 bases between the germline ends. Germline lookup yields CDR1 KGHDR and CDR2 SFDVKD. CDR3 length: 16 amino acids.